Given below is one TCR beta chain in context. Antigen: not known. Doses given second, at about 4 or about 12 weeks, were pooled. The CDR3 is 15 residues long. The germline V gene has CDR1 MNHEY and CDR2 SMNVEV (reference sequence). Unmatched junction bases numbered 6, after V lost 2 bases and J lost 6 bases. This sample was included in a study of T cell responses to AZD1222 COVID-19 vaccine. Notes on the study in general: There were repertoire samples only from the period after the peak T cell response. Spike-specific TCR breadth and depth grew following two AZD1222 doses. Among those given AZD1222, only five or six were seropositive at baseline.

The protocol was immunoSEQ multiplex PCR, while the TCRdb copy is restricted to in-frame clones and leaves out a portion. This sample yields 90,000 to 130,000 clones, of which roughly 89% are seen a single time; roughly 15% belongs to the top ten. J is TRBJ1-2 and V is TRBV27, with 10 bases that match TRBD1. The sequences come from peripheral blood, collected 28 days after the second AZD1222 dose. The receptor was isolated from an adult who received the AZD1222 COVID-19 vaccine. CDR3 sequence reads: CASSLIGTGVNGYTF. DNA for the CDR3: TGTGCCAGCAGTTTAATTGGGACAGGGGTGAATGGCTACACCTTC.